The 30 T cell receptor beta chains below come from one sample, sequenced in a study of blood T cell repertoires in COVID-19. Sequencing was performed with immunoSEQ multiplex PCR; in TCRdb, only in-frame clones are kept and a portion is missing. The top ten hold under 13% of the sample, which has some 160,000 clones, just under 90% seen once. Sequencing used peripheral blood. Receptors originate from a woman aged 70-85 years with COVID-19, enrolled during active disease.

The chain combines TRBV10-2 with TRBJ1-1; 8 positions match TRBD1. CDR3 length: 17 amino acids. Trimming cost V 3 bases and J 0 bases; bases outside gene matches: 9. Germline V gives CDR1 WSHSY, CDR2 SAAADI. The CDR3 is CASSEQTGQAMNTEAFF. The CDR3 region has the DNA TGCGCCAGCAGTGAACAAACGGGACAGGCGATGAACACTGAAGCTTTCTTT.

The CDR3 reads CASSERQGNNEQFF. The CDR3 nucleotides read TGTGCCAGCAGTGAAAGGCAGGGGAACAATGAGCAGTTCTTC. V and J are TRBV2 and TRBJ2-1; perhaps TRBD1 as D (6 bases). There are 14 residues in the CDR3. Germline V gene data show CDR1 as SNHLY and CDR2 as FYNNEI. Trimming stripped 2 bases from V and 5 bases from J, with 10 bases between.

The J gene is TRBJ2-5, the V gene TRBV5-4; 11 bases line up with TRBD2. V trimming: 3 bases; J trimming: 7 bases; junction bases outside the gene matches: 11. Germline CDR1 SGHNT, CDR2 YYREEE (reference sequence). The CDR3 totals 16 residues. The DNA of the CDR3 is TGTGCCAGCAGCTCGCCTAGCGGGGGGTTGGATGGGACCCAGTACTTC. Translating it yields CASSSPSGGLDGTQYF.

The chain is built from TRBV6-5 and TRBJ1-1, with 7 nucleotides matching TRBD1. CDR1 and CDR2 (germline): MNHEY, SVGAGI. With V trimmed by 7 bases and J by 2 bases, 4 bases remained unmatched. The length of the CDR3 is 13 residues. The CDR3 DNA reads TGTGCCAGCAAGGGACAGAAAAACACTGAAGCTTTCTTT. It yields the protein CASKGQKNTEAFF.

The CDR3 loop reads CASSLGTSANYGYTF. CDR3 DNA: TGCGCCAGCAGCTTGGGCACCTCAGCTAACTATGGCTACACCTTC. This rearrangement joins TRBV5-1 to TRBJ1-2, with D unresolved. Germline-derived CDR1 and CDR2 are SGHRS and YFSETQ. The CDR3 covers 15 residues. The V end was cut by 0 bases, the J end by 0 bases, with 9 bases between. The variable domain in full, with the rest retrieved from reference TRBV5-1 and TRBJ1-2, is KAGVTQTPRYLIKTRGQQVTLSCSPISGHRSVSWYQQTPGQGLQFLFEYFSETQRNKGNFPGRFSGRQFSNSRSEMNVSTLELGDSALYLCASSLGTSANYGYTFGSGTRLTVV.

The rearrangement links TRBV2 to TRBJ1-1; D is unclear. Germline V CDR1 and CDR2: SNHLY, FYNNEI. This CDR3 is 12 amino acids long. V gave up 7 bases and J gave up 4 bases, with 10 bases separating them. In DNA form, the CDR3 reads TGTGCCAGCAAACCCTCGGGCACTGAAGCTTTCTTT. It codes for CASKPSGTEAFF.

The CDR3 loop reads CASSYRTGSYEQYF. The CDR3 coding sequence is TGTGCCAGCAGCTACCGAACAGGATCCTACGAGCAGTACTTC. The chain recombines TRBV11-2 with TRBJ2-7; TRBD1 might be the D (5 bases). The germline V and J ends were trimmed by 4 bases and 1 base, with 11 bases remaining between them. Germline values: CDR1 SGHAT, CDR2 FQNNGV. This CDR3 is 14 amino acids long.

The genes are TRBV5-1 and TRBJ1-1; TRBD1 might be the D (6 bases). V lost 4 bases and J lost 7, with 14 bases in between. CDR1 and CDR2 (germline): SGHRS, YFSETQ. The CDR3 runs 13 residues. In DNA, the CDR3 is TGCGCCAGCAGCCGTCCCGGGACATATGAAGCTTTCTTT. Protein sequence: CASSRPGTYEAFF.

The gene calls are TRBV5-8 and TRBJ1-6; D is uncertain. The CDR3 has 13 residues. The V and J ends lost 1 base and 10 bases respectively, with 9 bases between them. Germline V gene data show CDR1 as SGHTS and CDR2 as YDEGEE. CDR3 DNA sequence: TGTGCCAGCAGCTTGCGGGTAAACTCACCCCTCCACTTT. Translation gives CASSLRVNSPLHF.

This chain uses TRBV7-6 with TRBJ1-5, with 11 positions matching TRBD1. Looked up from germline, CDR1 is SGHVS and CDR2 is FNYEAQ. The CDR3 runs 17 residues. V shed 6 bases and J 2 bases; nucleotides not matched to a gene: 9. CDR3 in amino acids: CASRPSRTGGGNQPQHF. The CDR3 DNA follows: TGTGCCAGCAGACCTAGCCGGACAGGGGGCGGCAATCAGCCCCAGCATTTT.

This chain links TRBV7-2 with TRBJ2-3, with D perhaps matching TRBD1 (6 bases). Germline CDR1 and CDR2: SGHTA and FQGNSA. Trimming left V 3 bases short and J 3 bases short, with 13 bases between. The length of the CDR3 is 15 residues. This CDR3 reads CASSLLQGVTDTQYF. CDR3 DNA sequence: TGTGCCAGCAGCTTGCTACAGGGAGTAACAGATACGCAGTATTTT.

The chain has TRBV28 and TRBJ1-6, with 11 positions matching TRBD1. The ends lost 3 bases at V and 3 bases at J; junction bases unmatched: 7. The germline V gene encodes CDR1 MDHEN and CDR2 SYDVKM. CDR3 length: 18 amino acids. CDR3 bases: TGTGCCAGCAGTTTGGGACAGGGGGACCCCAACTATAATTCACCCCTCCACTTT. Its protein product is CASSLGQGDPNYNSPLHF.

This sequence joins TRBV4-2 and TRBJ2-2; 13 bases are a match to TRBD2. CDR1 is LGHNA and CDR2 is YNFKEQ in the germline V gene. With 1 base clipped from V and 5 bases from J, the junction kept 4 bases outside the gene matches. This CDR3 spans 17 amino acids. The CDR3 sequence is CASSQGGLAGLTGELFF. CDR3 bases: TGTGCCAGCAGCCAAGGGGGACTAGCGGGGTTAACCGGGGAGCTGTTTTTT.

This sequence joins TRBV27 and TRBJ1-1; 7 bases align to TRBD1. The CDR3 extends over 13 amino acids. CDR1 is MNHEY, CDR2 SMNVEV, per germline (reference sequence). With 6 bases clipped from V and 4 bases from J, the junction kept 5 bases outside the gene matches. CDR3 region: CASRRAGGTEAFF. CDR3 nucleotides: TGTGCCAGCAGAAGAGCAGGGGGCACTGAAGCTTTCTTT.

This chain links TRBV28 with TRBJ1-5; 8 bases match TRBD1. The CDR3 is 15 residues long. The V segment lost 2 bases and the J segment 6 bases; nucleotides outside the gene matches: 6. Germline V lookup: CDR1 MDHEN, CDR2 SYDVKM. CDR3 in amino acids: CASSLPTGASQPQHF. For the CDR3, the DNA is TGTGCCAGCAGTTTACCGACAGGGGCGAGTCAGCCCCAGCATTTT.

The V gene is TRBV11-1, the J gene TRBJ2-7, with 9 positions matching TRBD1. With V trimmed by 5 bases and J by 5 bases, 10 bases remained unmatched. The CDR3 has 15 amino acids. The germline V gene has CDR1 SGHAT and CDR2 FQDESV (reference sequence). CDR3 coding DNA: TGTGCCAGCAGCACTGGGACAGGGAAAATGGACGAGCAGTACTTC. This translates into CASSTGTGKMDEQYF.

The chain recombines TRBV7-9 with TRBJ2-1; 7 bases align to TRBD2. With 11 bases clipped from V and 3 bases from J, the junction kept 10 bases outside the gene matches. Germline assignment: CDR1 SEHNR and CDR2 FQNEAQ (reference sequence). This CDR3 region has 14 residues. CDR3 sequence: CAGSLLAYYNEQFF. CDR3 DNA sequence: TGTGCCGGATCCTTACTAGCGTACTACAATGAGCAGTTCTTC.

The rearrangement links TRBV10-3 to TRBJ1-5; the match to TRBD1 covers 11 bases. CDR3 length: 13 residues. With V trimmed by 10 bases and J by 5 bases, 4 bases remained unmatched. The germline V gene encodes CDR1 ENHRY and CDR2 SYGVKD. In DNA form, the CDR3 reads TGTGCCACCACGGGACAGGGGGATCAGCCCCAGCATTTT. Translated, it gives CATTGQGDQPQHF.

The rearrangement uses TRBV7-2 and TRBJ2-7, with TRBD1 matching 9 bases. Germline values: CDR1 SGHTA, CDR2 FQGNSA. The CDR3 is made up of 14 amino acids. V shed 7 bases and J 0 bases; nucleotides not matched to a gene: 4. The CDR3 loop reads CASKLQGASYEQYF. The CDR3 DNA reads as TGTGCCAGCAAACTACAGGGGGCCTCCTACGAGCAGTACTTC. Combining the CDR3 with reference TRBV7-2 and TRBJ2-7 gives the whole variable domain GAGVSQSPSNKVTEKGKDVELRCDPISGHTALYWYRQSLGQGLEFLIYFQGNSAPDKSGLPSDRFSAERTGGSVSTLTIQRTQQEDSAVYLCASKLQGASYEQYFGPGTRLTVT.

The CDR3 region is CASSSGTETYEQYF. CDR3 DNA: TGTGCCAGCAGCTCAGGGACAGAAACCTACGAGCAGTACTTC. This chain links TRBV7-9 with TRBJ2-7; 7 bases fit TRBD1. In germline, CDR1 is SEHNR, CDR2 FQNEAQ (reference sequence). V trimming: 4 bases; J trimming: 2 bases; junction bases outside the gene matches: 5. The CDR3 covers 14 residues.

The CDR3: CAWSVGGGYGYTF. CDR3 DNA: TGTGCCTGGAGTGTGGGCGGAGGCTATGGCTACACCTTC. This chain uses TRBV30 with TRBJ1-2, with D unclear. Trimming removed 0 bases from V and 4 bases from J, with 9 bases in between. The germline CDR1 and CDR2 sequences are GTSNPN and SVGIG (reference sequence). The CDR3 length is 13 residues.

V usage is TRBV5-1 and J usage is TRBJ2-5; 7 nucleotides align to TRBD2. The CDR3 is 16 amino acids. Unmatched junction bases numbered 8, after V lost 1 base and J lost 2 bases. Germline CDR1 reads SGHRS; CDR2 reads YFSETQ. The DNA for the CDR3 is TGCGCCAGCAGCTTGTTGCCTAGCGGACCTCAAGAGACCCAGTACTTC. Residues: CASSLLPSGPQETQYF. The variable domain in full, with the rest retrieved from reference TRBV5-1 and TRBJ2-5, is KAGVTQTPRYLIKTRGQQVTLSCSPISGHRSVSWYQQTPGQGLQFLFEYFSETQRNKGNFPGRFSGRQFSNSRSEMNVSTLELGDSALYLCASSLLPSGPQETQYFGPGTRLLVL.

CDR3 bases: TGTGCCAGCAGCGTAGCCACTAGCGGGGGGGCACGCAATGAGCAGTTCTTC. Protein product: CASSVATSGGARNEQFF. This chain links TRBV9 with TRBJ2-1; 13 bases match TRBD2. The germline V gene has CDR1 SGDLS and CDR2 YYNGEE. Germline trimming cut 0 bases from V and 6 bases from J; bases unmatched to any gene: 6. This CDR3 is 17 amino acids long.

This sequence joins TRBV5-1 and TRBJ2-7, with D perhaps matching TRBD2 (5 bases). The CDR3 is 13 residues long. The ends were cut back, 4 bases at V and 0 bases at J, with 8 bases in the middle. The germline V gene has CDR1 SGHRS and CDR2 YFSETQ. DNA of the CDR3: TGCGCCAGCAGCCGGGGTCACTCCTACGAGCAGTACTTC. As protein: CASSRGHSYEQYF.

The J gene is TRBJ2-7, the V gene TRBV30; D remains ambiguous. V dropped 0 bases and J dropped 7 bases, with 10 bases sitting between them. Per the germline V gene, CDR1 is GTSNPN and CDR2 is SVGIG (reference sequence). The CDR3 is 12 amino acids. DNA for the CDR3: TGTGCCTGGAGTGTGCCTGCCCGGGAGCAGTACTTC. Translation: CAWSVPAREQYF.

CDR3 in amino acids: CASSISGEETQYF. The DNA of the CDR3 is TGTGCCAGTAGTATCTCAGGGGAAGAGACCCAGTACTTC. The rearrangement joins TRBV19 to TRBJ2-5, with D possibly being TRBD1 (6 bases). The CDR3 contains 13 residues. The V end lost 3 bases, the J end lost 3 bases, and 8 bases lay between the germline ends. The germline gives CDR1 LNHDA, CDR2 SQIVND (reference sequence).

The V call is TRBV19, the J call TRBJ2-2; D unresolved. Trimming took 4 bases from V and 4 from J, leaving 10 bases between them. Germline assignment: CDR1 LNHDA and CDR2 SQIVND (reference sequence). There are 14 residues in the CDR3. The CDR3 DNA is TGTGCCAGTAGTACACACAGAGCCACCGGGGAGCTGTTTTTT. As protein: CASSTHRATGELFF.

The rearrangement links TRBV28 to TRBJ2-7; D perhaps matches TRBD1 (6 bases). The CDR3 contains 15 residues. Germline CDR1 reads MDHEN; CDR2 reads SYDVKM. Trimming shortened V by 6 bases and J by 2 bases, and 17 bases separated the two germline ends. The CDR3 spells CASSPPRGMTYEQYF. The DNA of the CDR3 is TGTGCCAGCAGCCCTCCGAGGGGGATGACCTACGAGCAGTACTTC.

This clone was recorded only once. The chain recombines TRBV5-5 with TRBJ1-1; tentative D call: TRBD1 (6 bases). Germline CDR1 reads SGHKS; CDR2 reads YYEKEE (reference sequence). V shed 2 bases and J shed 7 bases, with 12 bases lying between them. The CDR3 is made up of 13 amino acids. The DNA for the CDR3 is TGTGCCAGCAGCTTTAGGGGGTCAGGTGAAGCTTTCTTT. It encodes CASSFRGSGEAFF. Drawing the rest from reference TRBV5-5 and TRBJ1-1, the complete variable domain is DAGVTQSPTHLIKTRGQQVTLRCSPISGHKSVSWYQQVLGQGPQFIFQYYEKEERGRGNFPDRFSARQFPNYSSELNVNALLLGDSALYLCASSFRGSGEAFFGQGTRLTVV.

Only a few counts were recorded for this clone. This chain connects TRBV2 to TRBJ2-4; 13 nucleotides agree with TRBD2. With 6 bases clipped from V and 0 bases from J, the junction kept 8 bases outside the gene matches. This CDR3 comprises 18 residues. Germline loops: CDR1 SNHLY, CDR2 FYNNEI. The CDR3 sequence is CASRTGTSGDLAKNIQYF. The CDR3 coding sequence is TGTGCCAGCAGAACCGGGACTAGCGGGGACCTAGCCAAAAACATTCAGTACTTC.